This TCR beta chain was recovered during a study of T-cell reconstitution after alpha-beta-depleted transplantation in children. The length of the CDR3 is 17 residues. J was trimmed by 0 bases and V by 0 bases; bases with no gene match: 4. CDR1 is SGHRS, CDR2 YFSETQ, per germline. For TCRbeta, the library was prepared with unique molecular identifiers. One entry per CDR3 protein, called by TCRdb with MiXCR from the PCR reads. The table lists around 450,000 distinct CDR3 sequences, around two fifths of them singletons. The receptor was derived from a girl aged 2 to 9 with aplastic anemia, due to receive a stem cell transplant. Sequenced material: PBMCs, taken before TCRalphabeta/CD19-depleted stem cell transplant. The V and J genes are TRBV5-1 and TRBJ2-2; 8 bases line up with TRBD1. CDR3 region: CASSLARGQANTGELFF. For the CDR3, the DNA is TGCGCCAGCAGCTTGGCCAGGGGACAGGCGAACACCGGGGAGCTGTTTTTT.